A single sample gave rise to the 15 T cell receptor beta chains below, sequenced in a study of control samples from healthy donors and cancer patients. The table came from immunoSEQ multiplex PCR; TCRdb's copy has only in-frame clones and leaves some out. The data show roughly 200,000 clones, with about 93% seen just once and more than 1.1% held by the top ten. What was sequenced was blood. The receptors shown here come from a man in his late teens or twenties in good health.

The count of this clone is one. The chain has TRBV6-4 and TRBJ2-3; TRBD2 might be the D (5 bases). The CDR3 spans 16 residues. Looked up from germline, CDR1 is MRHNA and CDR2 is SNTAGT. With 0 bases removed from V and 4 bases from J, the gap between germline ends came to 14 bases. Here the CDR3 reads CASSDSGGMGADTQYF. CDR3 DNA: TGTGCCAGCAGTGACTCAGGCGGCATGGGAGCAGATACGCAGTATTTT.

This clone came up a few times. CDR3 protein: CASSLAGVNNEQFF. As DNA, the CDR3 is TGTGCCAGCAGTTTAGCGGGGGTAAACAATGAGCAGTTCTTC. The J gene is TRBJ2-1, the V gene TRBV27, with 7 positions matching TRBD2. The ends lost 2 bases at V and 5 bases at J; junction bases unmatched: 3. This CDR3 spans 14 amino acids. Per the germline V gene, CDR1 is MNHEY and CDR2 is SMNVEV (reference sequence).

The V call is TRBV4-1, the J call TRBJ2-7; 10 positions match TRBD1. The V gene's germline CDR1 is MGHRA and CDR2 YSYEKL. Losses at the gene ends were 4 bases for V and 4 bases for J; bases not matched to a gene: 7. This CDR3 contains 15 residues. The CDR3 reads CASSRGQGSAYEQYF. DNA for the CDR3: TGCGCCAGCAGCCGGGGACAGGGGTCGGCATACGAGCAGTACTTC.

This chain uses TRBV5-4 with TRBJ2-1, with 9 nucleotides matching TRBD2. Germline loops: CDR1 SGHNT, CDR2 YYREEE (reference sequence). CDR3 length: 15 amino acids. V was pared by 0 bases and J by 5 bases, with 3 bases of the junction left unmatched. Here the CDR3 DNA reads TGTGCCAGCAGCTTGGCTCCTAGCGGGGACAATGAGCAGTTCTTC. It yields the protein CASSLAPSGDNEQFF.

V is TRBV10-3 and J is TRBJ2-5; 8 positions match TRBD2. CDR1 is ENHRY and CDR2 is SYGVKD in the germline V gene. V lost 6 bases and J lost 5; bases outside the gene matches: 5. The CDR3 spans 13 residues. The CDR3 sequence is CAISGTSRETQYF. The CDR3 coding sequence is TGTGCCATCAGCGGGACTAGTCGGGAGACCCAGTACTTC.

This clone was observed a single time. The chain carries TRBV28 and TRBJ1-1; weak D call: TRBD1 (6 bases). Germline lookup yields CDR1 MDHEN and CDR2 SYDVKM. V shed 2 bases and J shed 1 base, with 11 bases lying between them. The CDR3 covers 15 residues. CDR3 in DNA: TGTGCCAGCAGTTTACGGACAGCCACGAACACTGAAGCTTTCTTT. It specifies CASSLRTATNTEAFF.

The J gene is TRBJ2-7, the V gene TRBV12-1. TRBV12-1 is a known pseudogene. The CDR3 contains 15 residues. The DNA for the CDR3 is TGTGCCAGCAGCTTTGCCTGGGACGTACCCTACGAGCAGTACTTC. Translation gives CASSFAWDVPYEQYF.

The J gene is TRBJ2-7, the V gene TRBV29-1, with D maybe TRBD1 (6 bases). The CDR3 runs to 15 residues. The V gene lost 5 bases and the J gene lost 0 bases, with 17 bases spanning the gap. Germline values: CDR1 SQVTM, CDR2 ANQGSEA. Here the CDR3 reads CSVRDTGFFSYEQYF. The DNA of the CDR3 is TGCAGCGTTAGGGACACAGGTTTCTTCTCCTACGAGCAGTACTTC.

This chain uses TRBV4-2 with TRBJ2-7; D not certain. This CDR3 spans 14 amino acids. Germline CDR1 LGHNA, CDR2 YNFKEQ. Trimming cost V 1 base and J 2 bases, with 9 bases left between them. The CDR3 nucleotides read TGTGCCAGCAGCCAAGCTACACAAACCTACGAGCAGTACTTC. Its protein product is CASSQATQTYEQYF.

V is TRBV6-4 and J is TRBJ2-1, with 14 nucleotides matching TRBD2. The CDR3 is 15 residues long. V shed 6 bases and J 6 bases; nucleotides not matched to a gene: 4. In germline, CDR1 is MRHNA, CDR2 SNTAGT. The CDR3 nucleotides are TGTGCCAGCAGCCCGGGGACTAGCGGGGGCAATGAGCAGTTCTTC. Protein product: CASSPGTSGGNEQFF.

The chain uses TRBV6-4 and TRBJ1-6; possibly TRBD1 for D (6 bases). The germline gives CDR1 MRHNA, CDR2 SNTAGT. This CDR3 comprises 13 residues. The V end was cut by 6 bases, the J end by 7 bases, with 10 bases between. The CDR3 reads CASSEGGNSPLHF. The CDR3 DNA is TGTGCCAGCAGCGAGGGGGGGAATTCACCCCTCCACTTT.

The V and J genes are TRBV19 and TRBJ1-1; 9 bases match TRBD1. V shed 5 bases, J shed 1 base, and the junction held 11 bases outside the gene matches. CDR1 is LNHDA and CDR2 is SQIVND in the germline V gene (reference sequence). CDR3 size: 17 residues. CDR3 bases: TGTGCCAGTAGTGTAAAAGCACAGGGGGCAAGGAACACTGAAGCTTTCTTT. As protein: CASSVKAQGARNTEAFF.

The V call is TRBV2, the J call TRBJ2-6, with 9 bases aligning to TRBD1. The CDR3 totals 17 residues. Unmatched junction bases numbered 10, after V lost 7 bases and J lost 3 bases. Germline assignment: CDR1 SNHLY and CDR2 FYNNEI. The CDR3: CASKREQGAIGANVLTF. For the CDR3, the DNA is TGTGCCAGCAAAAGGGAACAGGGGGCAATTGGGGCCAACGTCCTGACTTTC.

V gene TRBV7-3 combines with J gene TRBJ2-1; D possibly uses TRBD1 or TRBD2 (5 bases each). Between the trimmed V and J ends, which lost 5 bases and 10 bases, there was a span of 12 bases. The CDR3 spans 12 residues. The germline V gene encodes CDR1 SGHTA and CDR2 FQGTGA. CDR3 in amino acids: CASSTRDGEQFF. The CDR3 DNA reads TGTGCCAGCAGCACCCGGGACGGCGAGCAGTTCTTC.

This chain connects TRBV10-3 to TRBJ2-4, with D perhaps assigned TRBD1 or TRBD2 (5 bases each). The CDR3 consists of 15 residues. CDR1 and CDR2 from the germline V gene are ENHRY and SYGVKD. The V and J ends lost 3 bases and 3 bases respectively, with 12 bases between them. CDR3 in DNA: TGTGCCATCAGTGATGGGGGAGCTAGCAAAAACATTCAGTACTTC. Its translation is CAISDGGASKNIQYF.